A single sample is the source of the 8 T cell receptor beta chains below, sequenced in a study of shared clonotypes between healthy human individuals (dated by TCRdb to the early 2020s). Receptor amplification or capture employed the immunoSEQ multiplex PCR assay. The table was pulled from immuneACCESS by TCRdb, which kept in-frame rearrangements only. Such tables lose some clones; where checked, under half of the loss comes from unresolved V genes, and the rest has no known cause. The sample data list a few hundred thousand clones, and just over 95% of these were observed just once. Approximately 0.32% of the sample is in the top ten clones. The sequenced sample consisted of memory CD8+ T cells sorted from blood. Taken with the paper, the label for cell subset or site translates to: CD45RO+ cells pooled with CCR7-negative TemRA cells. The origin of the receptors is a man aged 25 to 40 in good health.

The chain is built from TRBV4-2 and TRBJ2-7, with a possible D match to TRBD2 (6 bases). The V end was cut by 1 base, the J end by 0 bases, with 16 bases between. Looked up from germline, CDR1 is LGHNA and CDR2 is YNFKEQ. This CDR3 contains 17 residues. In DNA form, the CDR3 reads TGTGCCAGCAGCCAAGTAAAATGGCGGGGATCCTCCTACGAGCAGTACTTC. Amino acids: CASSQVKWRGSSYEQYF.

The chain has TRBV2 and TRBJ2-2; a possible D gene is TRBD2 (5 bases). CDR3 length equals 12 residues. Germline CDR1 SNHLY, CDR2 FYNNEI. V lost 9 bases, J lost 5 bases, and 10 bases lay in between. Here the CDR3 reads CARPTRTGELFF. The CDR3 nucleotides read TGTGCCAGACCTACTAGGACCGGGGAGCTGTTTTTT.

DNA of the CDR3: TGCAGCGTTGCGGGACGGACTAAATACGAGCAGTACTTC. Its protein is CSVAGRTKYEQYF. This chain links TRBV29-1 with TRBJ2-7, with D possibly TRBD2 on 6 matching bases. The CDR3 sequence is 13 residues long. Deletions cut 4 bases from V and 4 bases from J, with 14 bases between. Germline CDR1 reads SQVTM; CDR2 reads ANQGSEA.

The gene calls are TRBV7-7 and TRBJ2-2, with TRBD2 identical over 8 bases. CDR1 is SSHAT and CDR2 is FNYEAQ in the germline V gene (reference sequence). CDR3 length equals 16 residues. V shed 11 bases and J 5 bases; nucleotides not matched to a gene: 16. The CDR3 sequence: CAARTGAGGSTGELFF. The CDR3 DNA sequence: TGTGCCGCTAGAACTGGTGCGGGAGGATCAACCGGGGAGCTGTTTTTT.

This clone occurred once. The rearrangement uses TRBV18 and TRBJ1-4, with 8 bases fitting TRBD1. CDR1 KGHSH and CDR2 LQKENI come from the germline V gene. The J segment lost 8 bases and the V segment lost 5 bases, leaving 4 bases of the junction unmatched. CDR3 size: 13 residues. CDR3 amino acids: CASSTDRAEKLFF. As DNA, the CDR3 is TGTGCCAGCTCAACGGACAGGGCCGAAAAACTGTTTTTT.

This chain connects TRBV28 to TRBJ2-3; weak D call: TRBD2 (6 bases). Deletions cut 6 bases from V and 0 bases from J, with 19 bases between. Per germline, CDR1 MDHEN and CDR2 SYDVKM. CDR3 size: 17 residues. CDR3 nucleotide sequence: TGTGCCAGCAGCCGATTCCCTAGCGCTTCTAGCACAGATACGCAGTATTTT. Translating gives CASSRFPSASSTDTQYF.

The genes are TRBV30 and TRBJ2-7; 7 nucleotides line up with TRBD1. V gave up 2 bases and J gave up 2 bases; unmatched junction bases: 9. Germline assignment: CDR1 GTSNPN and CDR2 SVGIG (reference sequence). The length of the CDR3 is 15 residues. The CDR3 is CAWSPYSTGPYEQYF. The CDR3 DNA sequence: TGTGCCTGGAGTCCGTACTCGACAGGGCCCTACGAGCAGTACTTC.

This chain links TRBV15 with TRBJ1-2, with 9 bases identical to TRBD1. Trimming cost V 1 base and J 0 bases; bases outside gene matches: 3. CDR3 length: 16 amino acids. Germline CDR1 reads LNHNV; CDR2 reads YYDKDF (reference sequence). CDR3 protein: CATSRGGTGTNYGYTF. In nucleotides, the CDR3 is TGTGCCACCAGCAGAGGTGGGACAGGGACTAACTATGGCTACACCTTC.